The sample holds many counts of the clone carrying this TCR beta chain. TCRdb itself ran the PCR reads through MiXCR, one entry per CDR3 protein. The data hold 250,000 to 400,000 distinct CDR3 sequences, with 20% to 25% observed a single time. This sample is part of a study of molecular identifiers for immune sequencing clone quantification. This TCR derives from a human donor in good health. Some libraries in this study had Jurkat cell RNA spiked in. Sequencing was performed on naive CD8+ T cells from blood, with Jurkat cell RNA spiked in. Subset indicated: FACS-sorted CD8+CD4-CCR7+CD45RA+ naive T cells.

The CDR3 bases are TGTGCTAGTGGTTTGACAGGGGGCTGGACTGAAGCTTTCTTT. Amino acid sequence: CASGLTGGWTEAFF. The chain recombines TRBV12-5 with TRBJ1-1; 9 bases are a match to TRBD1. This CDR3 contains 14 residues. Germline CDR1 is LGHNT and CDR2 is FRNRAP. V dropped 2 bases and J dropped 5; count of bases not matched to a gene: 3.